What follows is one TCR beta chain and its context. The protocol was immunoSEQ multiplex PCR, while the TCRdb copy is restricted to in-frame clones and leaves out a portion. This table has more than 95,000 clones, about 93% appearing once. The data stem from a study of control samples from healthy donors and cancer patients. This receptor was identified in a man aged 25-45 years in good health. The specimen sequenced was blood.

As DNA, the CDR3 is TGTGCCAGCAGTTCGGAACGGGGTCGCTATGGCTACACCTTC. Protein product: CASSSERGRYGYTF. This chain uses TRBV5-8 with TRBJ1-2; no clear D. Germline V lookup: CDR1 SGHTS, CDR2 YDEGEE. V lost 5 bases and J 4 bases, leaving 15 bases between the germline ends. The CDR3 is 14 amino acids.